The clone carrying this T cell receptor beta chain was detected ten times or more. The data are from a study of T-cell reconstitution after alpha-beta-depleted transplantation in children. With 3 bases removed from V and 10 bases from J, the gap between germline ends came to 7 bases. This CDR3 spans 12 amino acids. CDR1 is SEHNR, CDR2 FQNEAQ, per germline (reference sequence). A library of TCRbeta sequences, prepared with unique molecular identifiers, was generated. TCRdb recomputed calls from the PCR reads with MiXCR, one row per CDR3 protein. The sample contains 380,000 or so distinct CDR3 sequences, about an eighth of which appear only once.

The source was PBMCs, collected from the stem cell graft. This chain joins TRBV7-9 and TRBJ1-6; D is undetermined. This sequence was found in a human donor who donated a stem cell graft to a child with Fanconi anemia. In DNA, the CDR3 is TGTGCCAGCAGCTTGGATGACTCACCCCTCCACTTT. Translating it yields CASSLDDSPLHF.